The 2 T cell receptor beta chains given below trace back to one sample, sequenced in a study of blood T cells in healthy people across ages. Combining a sample-barcoded 5' primer with a J-beta primer mix, a second PCR ran for 7 to 11 cycles. TCRdb used MiXCR to reprocess the 5' RACE reads, holding one entry per CDR3 protein. The sample contains about 680,000 distinct CDR3 sequences, around 45% of which appear only once. Material: blood. The receptors derive from a woman between 55 and 75 years old in good health.

The V and J genes are TRBV5-1 and TRBJ2-3, with D maybe TRBD1 (6 bases). This CDR3 is built from 17 residues. Germline V gives CDR1 SGHRS, CDR2 YFSETQ. Trimming took 1 base from V and 0 from J, leaving 15 bases between them. The CDR3 region is CASSLTFGTSSTDTQYF. The CDR3 nucleotides read TGCGCCAGCAGCTTGACTTTTGGGACATCGAGCACAGATACGCAGTATTTT.

The chain recombines TRBV5-1 with TRBJ2-3; 10 bases fit TRBD2. Germline V gives CDR1 SGHRS, CDR2 YFSETQ. The trim removed 2 bases at V and 0 bases at J, leaving 12 bases unmatched. The CDR3 totals 19 residues. CDR3 loop: CASSFFSSGSTGSTDTQYF. The CDR3 DNA reads TGCGCCAGCAGCTTCTTTTCTAGCGGGAGTACTGGTAGCACAGATACGCAGTATTTT. Together with reference TRBV5-1 and TRBJ2-3, the CDR3 gives the full variable domain: KAGVTQTPRYLIKTRGQQVTLSCSPISGHRSVSWYQQTPGQGLQFLFEYFSETQRNKGNFPGRFSGRQFSNSRSEMNVSTLELGDSALYLCASSFFSSGSTGSTDTQYFGPGTRLTVL.